Following are 18 T cell receptor beta chains from one sample sequenced in a study of T cell changes during pregnancy in multiple sclerosis. The table came from immunoSEQ multiplex PCR; TCRdb's copy has only in-frame clones and leaves some out. The table records fewer than 90,000 clones, just under 95% of them present only once. Material: peripheral blood, obtained in the first trimester of pregnancy. Receptors originate from a female donor with multiple sclerosis, enrolled in a pregnancy study.

The chain combines TRBV28 with TRBJ1-5, with 7 bases that match TRBD1. Germline CDR1 reads MDHEN; CDR2 reads SYDVKM. The CDR3 has 16 residues. J lost 1 base, V lost 7 bases, and 10 bases had no gene match. CDR3 in DNA: TGTGCCAGCACCCTTCCAGGGGGGAAAAGCAATCAGCCCCAGCATTTT. As protein: CASTLPGGKSNQPQHF.

This rearrangement joins TRBV2 to TRBJ2-1; 11 nucleotides line up with TRBD1. Germline CDR1 is SNHLY and CDR2 is FYNNEI. J gave up 10 bases and V 4 bases, and 9 bases lay outside the gene matches. This CDR3 spans 15 amino acids. The CDR3 sequence: CASSVIGQGAGEQFF. As DNA, the CDR3 is TGTGCCAGCAGTGTCATAGGACAGGGGGCAGGAGAGCAGTTCTTC.

The rearrangement uses TRBV7-3 and TRBJ2-1, with a weak D call TRBD1 (6 bases). Germline V gene sequence: CDR1 SGHTA, CDR2 FQGTGA. V was trimmed by 5 bases and J by 5 bases, leaving 16 bases between them. This CDR3 has 15 amino acids. In nucleotides, the CDR3 is TGTGCCAGCAGCGTAGGGGGACCCCCGAACAATGAGCAGTTCTTC. This codes for CASSVGGPPNNEQFF.

The chain couples TRBV11-2 to TRBJ2-5; the D gene is possibly TRBD2 (7 bases). The CDR3 has 19 amino acids. Germline-derived CDR1 and CDR2 are SGHAT and FQNNGV. V was cut by 5 bases and J by 5 bases, with 30 bases left in between. The CDR3 region is CASSPRRGGGVTSGETQYF. CDR3 coding DNA: TGTGCCAGCAGCCCCCGCAGGGGTGGGGGGGTAACTAGTGGGGAGACCCAGTACTTC. Full variable domain (missing parts from reference TRBV11-2 and TRBJ2-5): EAGVAQSPRYKIIEKRQSVAFWCNPISGHATLYWYQQILGQGPKLLIQFQNNGVVDDSQLPKDRFSAERLKGVDSTLKIQPAKLEDSAVYLCASSPRRGGGVTSGETQYFGPGTRLLVL.

The V gene is TRBV6-1, the J gene TRBJ1-3, with 8 bases aligning to TRBD1. Germline CDR1 is MNHNS and CDR2 is SASEGT. V shed 4 bases and J 1 base; nucleotides not matched to a gene: 0. The CDR3 contains 14 residues. Here the CDR3 reads CASSGTGSGNTIYF. The DNA of the CDR3 is TGTGCCAGCAGTGGGACAGGGTCTGGAAACACCATATATTTT.

This chain uses TRBV7-2 with TRBJ2-1; possible D gene TRBD1, 6 bases. The CDR3 length is 14 residues. Per the germline V gene, CDR1 is SGHTA and CDR2 is FQGNSA. V was shortened by 4 bases and J by 3 bases, with 10 bases between the two germline ends. The CDR3 region is CASSSRGGYNEQFF. DNA of the CDR3: TGTGCCAGCAGCTCCAGAGGGGGCTACAATGAGCAGTTCTTC.

The J gene is TRBJ1-1, the V gene TRBV6-1, with D possibly TRBD1 on 5 matching bases. CDR3 length: 14 amino acids. The V end lost 10 bases, the J end lost 4 bases, and 19 bases lay between the germline ends. Germline-derived CDR1 and CDR2 are MNHNS and SASEGT. The CDR3 DNA sequence: TGTGCCACCCAAATGACGCAGGGTTCCACTGAAGCTTTCTTT. It encodes CATQMTQGSTEAFF.

This chain uses TRBV2 with TRBJ2-1; 8 nucleotides agree with TRBD1. V lost 10 bases to trimming and J lost 7 bases; unmatched junction nucleotides: 3. CDR1 is SNHLY, CDR2 FYNNEI, per germline. The CDR3 covers 11 residues. CDR3 amino acids: CATGQGNEQFF. As DNA, the CDR3 is TGTGCCACCGGACAGGGAAATGAGCAGTTCTTC.

The rearrangement uses TRBV7-3 and TRBJ2-5; possibly TRBD2 for D (5 bases). Germline V lookup: CDR1 SGHTA, CDR2 FQGTGA. Trimming stripped 1 base from V and 1 base from J, with 7 bases between. CDR3 size: 14 residues. The CDR3 DNA is TGTGCCAGCAGCTTAAACGGGATCCAAGAGACCCAGTACTTC. Translated: CASSLNGIQETQYF. Using reference TRBV7-3 and TRBJ2-5 for the parts outside the CDR3, the full variable domain is GAGVSQTPSNKVTEKGKYVELRCDPISGHTALYWYRQSLGQGPEFLIYFQGTGAADDSGLPNDRFFAVRPEGSVSTLKIQRTERGDSAVYLCASSLNGIQETQYFGPGTRLLVL.

V usage is TRBV9 and J usage is TRBJ2-2, with TRBD2 as a possible D gene (6 bases). Looked up from germline, CDR1 is SGDLS and CDR2 is YYNGEE. The ends were cut back, 0 bases at V and 9 bases at J, with 15 bases in the middle. This CDR3 comprises 15 residues. The CDR3 nucleotides are TGTGCCAGCAGCGTAGAGGTGTTCGGGAGCCGGGAGCTGTTTTTT. It translates to CASSVEVFGSRELFF.

The CDR3, as DNA: TGTGCCAGCAGGGACCCGCTGGGACAGAGGAACACCGGGGAGCTGTTTTTT. Its translation: CASRDPLGQRNTGELFF. The chain recombines TRBV9 with TRBJ2-2; 7 bases line up with TRBD1. CDR3 length equals 17 residues. Germline trimming cut 5 bases from V and 1 base from J; bases unmatched to any gene: 11. Germline CDR1 SGDLS, CDR2 YYNGEE.

V usage is TRBV2 and J usage is TRBJ1-5; possible D gene TRBD1, 5 bases. Germline loops: CDR1 SNHLY, CDR2 FYNNEI. Trimming pared 7 bases from V and 11 bases from J, leaving 21 bases between. CDR3 length equals 14 residues. The chain's CDR3 is CASKPKVLGGAQHF. In DNA form, the CDR3 reads TGTGCCAGCAAACCCAAAGTTCTCGGAGGGGCCCAGCATTTT.

Regarding this clone: One junction end does not reproduce the germline sequence, and a read error may be involved. This chain links TRBV7-9 with TRBJ2-4, with D perhaps matching TRBD2 (6 bases). Germline values: CDR1 SEHNR, CDR2 FQNEAQ (reference sequence). This CDR3 is built from 12 residues. In DNA form, the CDR3 reads TGTGCCAGCAGCTGGGAGGTGGGCCATCGGCACTTC. Protein sequence: CASSWEVGHRHF.

This clone ranks as medium-sized. The gene calls are TRBV6-1 and TRBJ2-7; 9 bases align to TRBD1. In germline, CDR1 is MNHNS, CDR2 SASEGT. The CDR3 contains 15 residues. Losses at the gene ends were 4 bases for V and 3 bases for J; bases not matched to a gene: 7. CDR3 in DNA: TGTGCCAGCAGTGGAGAGGGGACAGGGAGCTACGAGCAGTACTTC. Translation gives CASSGEGTGSYEQYF.

CDR3 residues: CASSELPGLAVGEQFF. CDR3 bases: TGTGCCAGTAGTGAACTCCCGGGACTAGCGGTGGGGGAGCAGTTCTTC. The chain employs TRBV19 and TRBJ2-1; 11 nucleotides line up with TRBD2. This CDR3 comprises 16 residues. Germline V CDR1 and CDR2: LNHDA, SQIVND (reference sequence). With V trimmed by 5 bases and J by 10 bases, 13 bases remained unmatched.

The genes are TRBV6-5 and TRBJ2-5, with D possibly matching TRBD2 (7 bases). The CDR3 runs 15 residues. Trimming removed 7 bases at V and 5 bases at J, with 20 bases between. Germline V CDR1 and CDR2: MNHEY, SVGAGI. The CDR3, as DNA: TGTGCCAGCACCCCCTGGGGGGGCGCAGCCGAGACCCAGTACTTC. It translates to CASTPWGGAAETQYF.

The chain joins TRBV6-6 to TRBJ2-7; D possibly corresponds to TRBD1 (5 bases). CDR1 is MNHNY, CDR2 SVGAGI, per germline (reference sequence). Trimming stripped 8 bases from V and 3 bases from J, with 17 bases between. This CDR3 has 14 residues. The CDR3 nucleotides read TGTGCCAGCTTATCCGAAGGGGCAAGCTACGAGCAGTACTTC. Translation: CASLSEGASYEQYF.

The V call is TRBV7-9, the J call TRBJ2-3, with D tentatively TRBD2 (6 bases). The V end lost 5 bases, the J end lost 3 bases, and 15 bases lay between the germline ends. CDR1 and CDR2 (germline): SEHNR, FQNEAQ (reference sequence). This CDR3 has 15 residues. CDR3 DNA sequence: TGTGCCAGCAGCCCCGTCGGTCGGGGGACAGATACGCAGTATTTT. Translated, it gives CASSPVGRGTDTQYF.